This TCR beta chain was sequenced for a study of T cells after yellow fever vaccination. The table lists this clonotype with many counts. Using its own MiXCR run on the 5' RACE reads, TCRdb lists one record per CDR3 protein. The table includes roughly 50,000 distinct CDR3 sequences, 7.4% detected once. This CDR3 region has 14 residues. V shed 5 bases and J shed 7 bases, with 17 bases lying between them. Germline V lookup: CDR1 LGHDT, CDR2 YNNKEL (reference sequence). The chain recombines TRBV3-1 with TRBJ1-1, with D possibly TRBD1 on 6 matching bases. The sample in question was CD8+ T cells sorted from PBMCs, obtained roughly 15 days after the first yellow fever vaccination. This TCR was recovered from a man younger than 30 who received the YFV17D yellow fever vaccine. CDR3 nucleotides: TGTGCCAGCAGCACCGCCCAGAGGGGGGTTGAAGCTTTCTTT. Protein: CASSTAQRGVEAFF.